This TCR beta chain was retrieved from a study of blood T cell repertoires in COVID-19. Germline CDR1 MNHEY, CDR2 SMNVEV (reference sequence). With 6 bases removed from V and 3 bases from J, the gap between germline ends came to 11 bases. CDR3 length: 13 amino acids. Per the authors' pipeline: Amplification with reference gene primers provided the estimates of nucleated cell counts. TCRdb keeps only in-frame clones here, not all; method: immunoSEQ multiplex PCR. D and trimming were read from the DNA, whereas the V and J calls and clone size are those reported in that table. The sample records roughly 220,000 clones, around 86% being singletons.

V and J are TRBV27 and TRBJ1-1, with D perhaps TRBD1 (6 bases). The sequence was collected from a woman aged 45-65 years with COVID-19, enrolled during active disease. The sample was peripheral blood. CDR3 DNA: TGTGCCAGCAGCCTCAGGGGACACACTGAAGCTTTCTTT. Protein sequence: CASSLRGHTEAFF.